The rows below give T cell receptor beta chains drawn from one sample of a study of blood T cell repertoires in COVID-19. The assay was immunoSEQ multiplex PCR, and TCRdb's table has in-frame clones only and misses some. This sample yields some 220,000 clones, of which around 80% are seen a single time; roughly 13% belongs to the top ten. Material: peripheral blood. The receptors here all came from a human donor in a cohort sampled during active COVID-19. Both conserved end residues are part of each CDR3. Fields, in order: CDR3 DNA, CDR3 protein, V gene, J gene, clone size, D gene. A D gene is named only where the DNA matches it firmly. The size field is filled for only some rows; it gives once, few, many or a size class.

TGTGCCAGCAGCCCCCCTTGGTATTTT	CASSPPWYF	TRBV28	TRBJ2-3	-	-
TGCGCCAGCAGCTTGGGTACTAGGGAGGACACAGATACGCAGTATTTT	CASSLGTREDTDTQYF	TRBV5-1	TRBJ2-3	-	-
TGTGCCAGTGAGTCGGGATCCTACGAGCAGTACTTC	CASESGSYEQYF	TRBV19	TRBJ2-7	few	-
TGTGCCAGCAGCTTTCCCGGGACAAGTTCACCCCTCCACTTT	CASSFPGTSSPLHF	TRBV7-9	TRBJ1-6	-	-
TGTGCCAGCAGCTTAGGTACGGGGGTCTACGAGCAGTACTTC	CASSLGTGVYEQYF	TRBV7-2	TRBJ2-7	once	-
TGCAGTGCTAGTCTATCTGCGGAGAGCACAGATACGCAGTATTTT	CSASLSAESTDTQYF	TRBV20-1	TRBJ2-3	many	-
TGTGCCAGCAGTTCCGGACAGACGACAGCGAACTATGGCTACACCTTC	CASSSGQTTANYGYTF	TRBV6-5	TRBJ1-2	-	-
TGTGCCAGCAGTGAAGTATTGGGGAGAATTAAGGCTTTCTTT	CASSEVLGRIKAFF	TRBV2	TRBJ1-1	-	-
TGTGCCAGCAGTTTAGGGACTCACTACGAGCAGTACTTC	CASSLGTHYEQYF	TRBV12-3/TRBV12-4	TRBJ2-7	-	-
TGTGCCAGCAGGCCTCCGAGGGGACAGTCGAGAGGAAACACCATATATTTT	CASRPPRGQSRGNTIYF	TRBV6-2/TRBV6-3	TRBJ1-3	-	TRBD1
TGCGCCAGCAGCATGGACTTAGCTACCGGGGAGCTGTTTTTT	CASSMDLATGELFF	TRBV5-1	TRBJ2-2	-	-
TGCGCCAGCAGCTTGACAGGGATGAACACTGAAGCTTTCTTT	CASSLTGMNTEAFF	TRBV5-1	TRBJ1-1	-	-
TGTGCCACCAGCAGGCTGGACAGAGGATTTTACAATGAGCAGTTCTTC	CATSRLDRGFYNEQFF	TRBV15	TRBJ2-1	-	-
TGTGCCAGCAGCCCCGCCGGGAGATACAATCAGCCCCAGCATTTT	CASSPAGRYNQPQHF	TRBV9	TRBJ1-5	-	-
TGTGCCAGCAAAATGGGCGGGTACTCAAATGAGCAGTTCTTC	CASKMGGYSNEQFF	TRBV28	TRBJ2-1	few	-
TGTGCCAGCTCATCAGTAACCGGACAGGGGACTTCCGGAAACACCATATATTTT	CASSSVTGQGTSGNTIYF	TRBV18	TRBJ1-3	-	TRBD1
TGTGCCAGCAGTCCTCGTGGACAGGGACGAGGAAACACCATATATTTT	CASSPRGQGRGNTIYF	TRBV9	TRBJ1-3	once	TRBD1
TGTGCCACCAGTAATAGCGGGGGGGCCCTTGGGAATACGCAGTATTTT	CATSNSGGALGNTQYF	TRBV24-1	TRBJ2-3	-	TRBD2
TGTGCCACCCAAAGGACAGACAATGAGCAGTTCTTC	CATQRTDNEQFF	TRBV28	TRBJ2-1	-	-
TGTGCCAGCAGCTTAGTAGCGGGCCTAGCGGAAGAGACCCAGTACTTC	CASSLVAGLAEETQYF	TRBV7-2	TRBJ2-5	-	TRBD2
TGTGCCAGCAGTCTTACCGGGACAGGGGGCTTCAATGAGCAGTTCTTC	CASSLTGTGGFNEQFF	TRBV11-2	TRBJ2-1	once	TRBD1
TGTGCCAGCACTATCGCCGAAAATCAGCCCCAGCATTTT	CASTIAENQPQHF	TRBV7-8	TRBJ1-5	-	-
TGTGCCAGCAGCTTTACAGGAGGGGACACTGAAGCTTTCTTT	CASSFTGGDTEAFF	TRBV9	TRBJ1-1	-	-
TGTGCCAGCAGTTTAGGGTACGGGAGGTCTGGGGCCAACGTCCTGACTTTC	CASSLGYGRSGANVLTF	TRBV27	TRBJ2-6	-	TRBD2
TGCGCCTGCACAGGGGGCGATCAGCCCCAGCATTTT	CACTGGDQPQHF	TRBV10-2	TRBJ1-5	-	TRBD1
TGTGCCAGCAGGCGGGTAGGGTACGGATTTAGCAATCAGCCCCAGCATTTT	CASRRVGYGFSNQPQHF	TRBV11-2	TRBJ1-5	-	-
TGTGCCAGCAGTGTAGGGGACAGGGGGCATATTGGGACCGGGGAGCTGTTTTTT	CASSVGDRGHIGTGELFF	TRBV2	TRBJ2-2	-	TRBD1
TGTGCCAGCAGGCCCGGGACACCAGATTCGGAGACCCAGTACTTC	CASRPGTPDSETQYF	TRBV7-2	TRBJ2-5	-	-
TGTGCCAGCAGCCCTTACCGAGGGAGACCCACAGATACGCAGTATTTT	CASSPYRGRPTDTQYF	TRBV9	TRBJ2-3	once	-
TGTGCCACCTGCTACCGCACAGATACGCAGTATTTT	CATCYRTDTQYF	TRBV7-2	TRBJ2-3	-	-
TGTGCCAGCAGTTACGATCGGGGGAGCTCCTACAATGAGCAGTTCTTC	CASSYDRGSSYNEQFF	TRBV6-2/TRBV6-3	TRBJ2-1	-	-
TGTGCAGCGGGAGGCCATTTCACAGATACGCAGTATTTT	CAAGGHFTDTQYF	TRBV6-5	TRBJ2-3	-	TRBD2
TGCAGCGTTGTATCAGGGGATCAGCCCCAGCATTTT	CSVVSGDQPQHF	TRBV29-1	TRBJ1-5	-	-
TGCGCCAGCAGCTTGTTTAGCGGGAGCTCCACAGATACGCAGTATTTT	CASSLFSGSSTDTQYF	TRBV5-1	TRBJ2-3	once	TRBD2